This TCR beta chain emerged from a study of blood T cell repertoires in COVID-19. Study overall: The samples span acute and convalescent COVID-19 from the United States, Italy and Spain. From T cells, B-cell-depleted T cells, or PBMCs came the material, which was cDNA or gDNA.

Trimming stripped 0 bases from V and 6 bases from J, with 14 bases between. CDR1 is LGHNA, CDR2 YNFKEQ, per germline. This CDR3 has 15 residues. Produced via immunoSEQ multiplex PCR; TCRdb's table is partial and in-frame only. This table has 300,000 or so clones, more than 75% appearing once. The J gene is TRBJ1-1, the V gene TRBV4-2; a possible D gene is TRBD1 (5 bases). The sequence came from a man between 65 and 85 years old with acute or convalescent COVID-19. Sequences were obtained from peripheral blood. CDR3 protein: CASSQDHVPGAEAFF. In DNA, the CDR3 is TGTGCCAGCAGCCAAGACCACGTGCCGGGGGCTGAAGCTTTCTTT.